This is a list of T cell receptor beta chains from one sample in a study of cytomegalovirus exposure and HLA in healthy donors. The repertoire was sequenced with immunoSEQ multiplex PCR; TCRdb's copy has only in-frame clones and lacks some. This repertoire shows around 190,000 clones, 70% to 75% found once; its top ten account for about 4.6%. The sequencing input was PBMCs. The receptors stem from a man aged 25-40 years in good health and CMV-seropositive. CDR3s include the opening cysteine and the closing phenylalanine or tryptophan. Fields, in order: clone size, J gene, D gene, V gene, CDR3 DNA, CDR3 protein. D genes are given only for firm matches. Clone sizes are given selectively: once, few, many, or a class where the clone is expanded.

clone_size: once; j_call: TRBJ2-5; d_call: TRBD2; v_call: TRBV5-4; cdr3_nt: TGTGCCAGCAGCCCAGAGCTAGCGGGAGAGACCCAGTACTTC; cdr3_aa: CASSPELAGETQYF
clone_size: once; j_call: TRBJ1-5; d_call: TRBD1; v_call: TRBV6-1; cdr3_nt: TGTGCCAGCAGGGTCGGGACAGAAAATCAGCCCCAGCATTTT; cdr3_aa: CASRVGTENQPQHF
clone_size: NA; j_call: TRBJ2-2; d_call: NA; v_call: TRBV7-2; cdr3_nt: TGTGCCAGCAGCCCCCGGAGCGCGAACACCGGGGAGCTGTTTTTT; cdr3_aa: CASSPRSANTGELFF
clone_size: NA; j_call: TRBJ1-2; d_call: NA; v_call: TRBV30; cdr3_nt: TGTGCCTGGAGTATCACAGGCAAGGATGGCTACACCTTC; cdr3_aa: CAWSITGKDGYTF
clone_size: NA; j_call: TRBJ2-5; d_call: TRBD2; v_call: TRBV18; cdr3_nt: TGTGCCAGCTCACCGAGACTAGCGGAGGAGACCCAGTACTTC; cdr3_aa: CASSPRLAEETQYF
clone_size: NA; j_call: TRBJ2-6; d_call: NA; v_call: TRBV19; cdr3_nt: TGTGCCAGTAGTGTCGACCTCGGACAAAACTCTGGGGCCAACGTCCTGACTTTC; cdr3_aa: CASSVDLGQNSGANVLTF
clone_size: few; j_call: TRBJ1-3; d_call: NA; v_call: TRBV2; cdr3_nt: TGTGCCAGCAGTCGGACAGCAGAAAAAGGGAACACCATATATTTT; cdr3_aa: CASSRTAEKGNTIYF
clone_size: once; j_call: TRBJ1-1; d_call: NA; v_call: TRBV7-8; cdr3_nt: TGTGCCAGCAGCTTAGAAGGGGGTCGGTACACTGAAGCTTTCTTT; cdr3_aa: CASSLEGGRYTEAFF
clone_size: few; j_call: TRBJ2-3; d_call: TRBD1; v_call: TRBV4-1; cdr3_nt: TGCGCCAGCAGCCAACCCCGGACAGGGTGGACAGATACGCAGTATTTT; cdr3_aa: CASSQPRTGWTDTQYF
clone_size: NA; j_call: TRBJ2-3; d_call: NA; v_call: TRBV2; cdr3_nt: TGTGCCAGCCAAAGCGGGGATACGCAGTATTTT; cdr3_aa: CASQSGDTQYF
clone_size: once; j_call: TRBJ2-2; d_call: TRBD1; v_call: TRBV2; cdr3_nt: TGTGCCAGCAGTGAGGGACAGGAAGATCCCACCGGGGAGCTGTTTTTT; cdr3_aa: CASSEGQEDPTGELFF
clone_size: NA; j_call: TRBJ2-1; d_call: TRBD2; v_call: TRBV13; cdr3_nt: TGTGCCACCGCTTCGAGGGGACTAGCGGGGGCCCCAAGGAATGAGCAGTTCTTC; cdr3_aa: CATASRGLAGAPRNEQFF
clone_size: NA; j_call: TRBJ2-5; d_call: NA; v_call: TRBV9; cdr3_nt: TGTGCCAGCACCCCCACCGGACTTGCTCAAGAGACCCAGTACTTC; cdr3_aa: CASTPTGLAQETQYF
clone_size: few; j_call: TRBJ2-4; d_call: NA; v_call: TRBV5-6; cdr3_nt: TGTGCCAGCAGCCCACTAAGCGAAAACATTCAGTACTTC; cdr3_aa: CASSPLSENIQYF